Following are 25 T cell receptor beta chains from one sample sequenced in a study of cytomegalovirus exposure and HLA in healthy donors. PCR employed 60 Vbeta and 13 Jbeta primers. Repertoires were generated with immunoSEQ multiplex PCR, while TCRdb's copy carries only in-frame clones and drops some. The sample has some 98,000 clones; roughly three quarters are singletons. Sequences were obtained from PBMCs. Source of these receptors: a middle-aged man in good health and CMV-seronegative.

This clone was counted only a few times. The chain carries TRBV6-5 and TRBJ2-6; D might be TRBD1 (5 bases). CDR3 length: 16 amino acids. The germline V gene encodes CDR1 MNHEY and CDR2 SVGAGI. The ends were cut back, 2 bases at V and 0 bases at J, with 8 bases in the middle. The chain's CDR3 is CASSYDSLSGANVLTF. The CDR3, as DNA: TGTGCCAGCAGTTACGACAGCCTCTCTGGGGCCAACGTCCTGACTTTC.

The rearrangement joins TRBV21-1 to TRBJ1-3; TRBD1, as called in the table, went unchecked against the DNA. TRBV21-1 is a listed pseudogene. The CDR3 length is 20 residues. CDR3 loop: CASSKDLGLDTVNSGNTIYF. CDR3 coding DNA: TGTGCCAGCAGCAAAGACTTAGGTTTGGACACGGTTAACTCTGGAAACACCATATATTTT.

The chain couples TRBV7-2 to TRBJ2-5, with 13 bases matching TRBD2. The trim removed 5 bases at V and 4 bases at J, leaving 10 bases unmatched. This CDR3 comprises 17 residues. Germline CDR1 and CDR2: SGHTA and FQGNSA. For the CDR3, the DNA is TGTGCCAGCAGCGAGGGACTAGCGGGGCGGTGGGTAGAGACCCAGTACTTC. This gives the protein CASSEGLAGRWVETQYF.

V is TRBV6-5 and J is TRBJ2-7, with D possibly TRBD1 on 7 matching bases. V was pared by 9 bases and J by 3 bases, with 15 bases between. Per the germline V gene, CDR1 is MNHEY and CDR2 is SVGAGI. The CDR3 consists of 13 residues. Here the CDR3 DNA reads TGTGCCAGTGGGGGCAGGGGGGACTACGAGCAGTACTTC. This sequence encodes CASGGRGDYEQYF.

The chain combines TRBV2 with TRBJ2-7, with 7 bases that match TRBD2. The V gene end was trimmed by 6 bases and the J gene end by 7 bases; junction bases not matched to a gene: 12. Germline-derived CDR1 and CDR2 are SNHLY and FYNNEI. This CDR3 is 14 amino acids long. The CDR3 here is CASRERGDSGEQYF. Written as DNA, the CDR3 is TGTGCCAGCAGGGAGCGGGGAGATTCTGGGGAGCAGTACTTC. Based on the CDR3 plus reference TRBV2 and TRBJ2-7, the full variable domain is EPEVTQTPSHQVTQMGQEVILRCVPISNHLYFYWYRQILGQKVEFLVSFYNNEISEKSEIFDDQFSVERPDGSNFTLKIRSTKLEDSAMYFCASRERGDSGEQYFGPGTRLTVT.

This clone appeared once. V is TRBV5-1 and J is TRBJ2-7; D may be TRBD1 (5 bases). CDR3 size: 14 residues. CDR1 is SGHRS and CDR2 is YFSETQ in the germline V gene. The germline V and J ends were trimmed by 2 bases and 3 bases, with 12 bases remaining between them. CDR3 residues: CASSFGHDGYEQYF. In DNA form, the CDR3 reads TGCGCCAGCAGCTTCGGACACGACGGCTACGAGCAGTACTTC.

This clone appeared a few times. The rearrangement links TRBV5-1 to TRBJ2-1, with D possibly being TRBD2 (5 bases). Trimming left V 4 bases short and J 8 bases short, with 16 bases between. CDR1 is SGHRS and CDR2 is YFSETQ in the germline V gene. The CDR3 extends over 14 amino acids. CDR3: CASSLDRRSDEQFF. CDR3 nucleotides: TGCGCCAGCAGCCTAGATAGGAGGTCCGATGAGCAGTTCTTC. The variable domain in full, completed from reference TRBV5-1 and TRBJ2-1, reads KAGVTQTPRYLIKTRGQQVTLSCSPISGHRSVSWYQQTPGQGLQFLFEYFSETQRNKGNFPGRFSGRQFSNSRSEMNVSTLELGDSALYLCASSLDRRSDEQFFGPGTRLTVL.

The CDR3 DNA is TGTGCCAGCAGCTTATCCGGTGGCTACACCTTC. Translating it yields CASSLSGGYTF. The genes are TRBV13 and TRBJ1-2; D gene unclear. Germline assignment: CDR1 PRHDT and CDR2 FYEKMQ (reference sequence). V lost 2 bases and J lost 7, with 5 bases in between. The length of the CDR3 is 11 residues. Together with reference TRBV13 and TRBJ1-2, the CDR3 gives the full variable domain: AAGVIQSPRHLIKEKRETATLKCYPIPRHDTVYWYQQGPGQDPQFLISFYEKMQSDKGSIPDRFSAQQFSDYHSELNMSSLELGDSALYFCASSLSGGYTFGSGTRLTVV.

The chain is built from TRBV2 and TRBJ1-1, with 9 bases that match TRBD1. The CDR3 runs to 15 residues. Per the germline V gene, CDR1 is SNHLY and CDR2 is FYNNEI. J lost 8 bases, V lost 1 base, and 8 bases had no gene match. CDR3 DNA sequence: TGTGCCAGCAGTGAAGGTGGACAGGGGTTCTCCGAAGCTTTCTTT. Its translation: CASSEGGQGFSEAFF.

On this clone: The germline gene is not matched at one end of the junction; a read error may be the cause. This rearrangement joins TRBV7-9 to TRBJ2-5; D is possibly TRBD2 (5 bases). CDR1 and CDR2 from the germline V gene are SEHNR and FQNEAQ (reference sequence). The CDR3 contains 16 residues. The DNA of the CDR3 is TGTTCCAGCAGCTCCATAGGGCCCTTGGGCGGGGAGACCCAGTACTTC. This codes for CSSSSIGPLGGETQYF.

This sequence joins TRBV6-5 and TRBJ1-3; 10 bases are shared with TRBD1. CDR1 and CDR2 from the germline V gene are MNHEY and SVGAGI. This CDR3 comprises 14 residues. V dropped 6 bases and J dropped 4; count of bases not matched to a gene: 3. CDR3 in DNA: TGTGCCAGCAGGCAGGGACAGGGGGGAAACACCATATATTTT. Translating gives CASRQGQGGNTIYF.

Comment on this clone: At one of its ends the junction is not consistent with the germline gene, which may arise from a read error. CDR3 DNA sequence: TGTGCCAGCAGCTTGGACAGTTTTGGGTACTTCTCCTTC. It is translated as CASSLDSFGYFSF. The chain employs TRBV5-4 and TRBJ1-2; D is uncertain. This CDR3 is 13 amino acids long. The germline gives CDR1 SGHNT, CDR2 YYREEE (reference sequence). The entire variable domain, with the rest obtained from reference TRBV5-4 and TRBJ1-2, is as follows: ETGVTQSPTHLIKTRGQQVTLRCSSQSGHNTVSWYQQALGQGPQFIFQYYREEENGRGNFPPRFSGLQFPNYSSELNVNALELDDSALYLCASSLDSFGYFSFGSGTRLTVV.

This chain uses TRBV6-5 with TRBJ1-1, with TRBD1 as a possible D gene (5 bases). This CDR3 is built from 14 residues. V was clipped by 5 bases and J by 1 base, with 11 bases between them. Germline CDR1 and CDR2: MNHEY and SVGAGI. CDR3: CASSGRGKNTEAFF. CDR3 sequence (DNA): TGTGCCAGCAGTGGGCGGGGGAAGAACACTGAAGCTTTCTTT.

The chain carries TRBV7-9 and TRBJ2-3; weak D call: TRBD1 (6 bases). The CDR3 is 16 amino acids. V shed 0 bases and J shed 3 bases, with 13 bases lying between them. The germline V gene has CDR1 SEHNR and CDR2 FQNEAQ (reference sequence). The CDR3 DNA reads as TGTGCCAGCAGCTTAGCTGTGACAGGACGAACAGATACGCAGTATTTT. It codes for CASSLAVTGRTDTQYF.

This rearrangement joins TRBV5-1 to TRBJ2-3; tentatively, D is TRBD1 (5 bases). Between the trimmed V and J ends, which lost 0 bases and 0 bases, there was a span of 8 bases. This CDR3 spans 15 amino acids. Germline CDR1 SGHRS, CDR2 YFSETQ. CDR3 region: CASSLGGFSTDTQYF. In DNA form, the CDR3 reads TGCGCCAGCAGCTTGGGGGGCTTCAGCACAGATACGCAGTATTTT.

The gene calls are TRBV28 and TRBJ1-2; TRBD1 agrees at 11 bases. V gave up 5 bases and J gave up 8 bases; unmatched junction bases: 7. Germline CDR1 MDHEN, CDR2 SYDVKM. This CDR3 has 14 residues. CDR3 residues: CASSPPGTGGGYTF. CDR3 coding DNA: TGTGCCAGCAGTCCCCCCGGGACAGGGGGGGGCTACACCTTC.

As concerns this clone: The same CDR3 also results from other DNA sequences found in this sample. The J gene is TRBJ1-1, the V gene TRBV5-1; the D gene is possibly TRBD1 (6 bases). The V gene lost 3 bases and the J gene lost 2 bases, with 8 bases spanning the gap. This CDR3 contains 13 residues. Germline lookup yields CDR1 SGHRS and CDR2 YFSETQ. The CDR3 bases are TGCGCCAGCAGCTCGGGACAAAACACTGAAGCTTTCTTT. This translates into CASSSGQNTEAFF.

The chain combines TRBV5-1 with TRBJ2-2; 14 nucleotides line up with TRBD2. The V and J ends lost 2 bases and 7 bases, in that order; junction bases with no gene match: 7. The CDR3 covers 17 residues. Germline loops: CDR1 SGHRS, CDR2 YFSETQ. CDR3 coding DNA: TGCGCCAGCAGCTTCTTGGGACTAGCGGGAGCCATCGGGGAGCTGTTTTTT. This gives the protein CASSFLGLAGAIGELFF.

J is TRBJ2-4 and V is TRBV5-6; 7 nucleotides line up with TRBD1. CDR3 length: 15 amino acids. V lost 7 bases to trimming and J lost 3 bases; unmatched junction nucleotides: 10. Germline loops: CDR1 SGHDT, CDR2 YYEEEE. The CDR3 nucleotides read TGTGCCAGCGGAGACACAGGGGTTGGCAAAAACATTCAGTACTTC. Translated, it gives CASGDTGVGKNIQYF. The full variable domain, in which reference TRBV5-6 and TRBJ2-4 provide the parts outside the CDR3, is DAGVTQSPTHLIKTRGQQVTLRCSPKSGHDTVSWYQQALGQGPQFIFQYYEEEERQRGNFPDRFSGHQFPNYSSELNVNALLLGDSALYLCASGDTGVGKNIQYFGAGTRLSVL.

The chain couples TRBV14 to TRBJ1-6; D gene unclear. Trimming took off 1 base at V and 9 bases at J, with 7 bases between the two ends. In germline, CDR1 is SGHDN, CDR2 FVKESK. CDR3 length equals 13 residues. The CDR3 loop is CASSQVGGSPLHF. CDR3 nucleotides: TGTGCCAGCAGCCAAGTAGGCGGTTCACCCCTCCACTTT.

This clone turned up a few times. The chain is built from TRBV7-9 and TRBJ1-2; 7 bases map to TRBD1. CDR1 and CDR2 from the germline V gene are SEHNR and FQNEAQ (reference sequence). The CDR3 loop spans 17 amino acids. V lost 1 base and J lost 4; bases outside the gene matches: 12. CDR3: CASSLGSRRGRFYGYTF. The CDR3 region has the DNA TGTGCCAGCAGCTTAGGGAGTCGTAGGGGGCGATTCTATGGCTACACCTTC. Full variable domain (remainder filled in from reference TRBV7-9 and TRBJ1-2): DTGVSQNPRHKITKRGQNVTFRCDPISEHNRLYWYRQTLGQGPEFLTYFQNEAQLEKSRLLSDRFSAERPKGSFSTLEIQRTEQGDSAMYLCASSLGSRRGRFYGYTFGSGTRLTVV.

The chain uses TRBV15 and TRBJ1-5, with 7 bases identical to TRBD1. Germline trimming cut 3 bases from V and 4 bases from J; bases unmatched to any gene: 9. The germline V gene encodes CDR1 LNHNV and CDR2 YYDKDF (reference sequence). CDR3 length: 16 residues. The CDR3 loop reads CATSRATGVRNQPQHF. The CDR3 DNA follows: TGTGCCACCAGCAGGGCCACAGGGGTAAGAAATCAGCCCCAGCATTTT.

The chain links TRBV9 to TRBJ2-5; 9 bases are a match to TRBD1. The V gene's germline CDR1 is SGDLS and CDR2 YYNGEE. The CDR3 totals 15 residues. The ends lost 0 bases at V and 0 bases at J; junction bases unmatched: 0. The CDR3 DNA sequence: TGTGCCAGCAGCGTAGGGACAGGGGACCAAGAGACCCAGTACTTC. Protein: CASSVGTGDQETQYF.

This clone was recorded only once. The rearrangement links TRBV7-2 to TRBJ1-2; 7 nucleotides line up with TRBD1. V shed 1 base and J 6 bases; nucleotides not matched to a gene: 11. Germline loops: CDR1 SGHTA, CDR2 FQGNSA. CDR3 length: 16 residues. The CDR3 region is CASSLEGQRQGNGYTF. CDR3 DNA sequence: TGTGCCAGCAGCTTAGAGGGCCAAAGACAGGGTAATGGCTACACCTTC.

V is TRBV29-1 and J is TRBJ2-5; 8 bases align to TRBD2. This CDR3 has 13 residues. Germline V gives CDR1 SQVTM, CDR2 ANQGSEA. After removal of 4 bases from V and 3 bases from J, the junction contained 4 bases not matched to a gene. The chain's CDR3 is CSVVIGGEETQYF. The CDR3 DNA sequence: TGCAGCGTTGTTATCGGGGGGGAAGAGACCCAGTACTTC.